Below, one TCR beta chain is given with its context. Its specific antigen is unknown. No base-level quality is on record; no much larger clone is a single base apart. In the paper's terms, the time point label means: baseline before first vaccination. The vaccinee samples were drawn from two UK trials, COV001 and COV002, one of which was a single-blind randomized controlled phase 2/3 trial testing AZD1222 (ChAdOx1 nCoV-19) in healthy adults. For TCRbeta chain sequencing, PBMC samples were collected from trial participants at day 0 and at day 28 after the second dose. The sample is drawn from a study of T cell responses to AZD1222 COVID-19 vaccine (dated by TCRdb to the early 2020s). Regarding the study in general: AZD1222 recipients given second doses at about 4 weeks or at about 12 weeks were pooled, since spike-specific TCR depth and breadth were not found to differ between the two schedules. TCR sequencing covered roughly 230 trial participants: some 210 given two doses of AZD1222 and 26 given two doses of MenACWY control vaccine. Trial participants were enrolled into age subgroups of 18-55, 56-69 and 70-plus years, which contained 148, 28 and 57 TCR-sequenced participants, respectively. The full study reports these points: Conclusions about previously exposed vaccinees were limited because only a handful of AZD1222 recipients were SARS-CoV-2 seropositive at baseline. In the small 56-69-year group, the increase in depth fell short of significance, most likely because of low power. Reportedly, almost half of the unique spike-specific TCRs recognized epitopes lying outside the regions that are mutated in the B.1.351 and B.1.1.7 variants. CD4 TCRs associated with the vaccine covered the entire spike protein, and the dominant responses were in regions 160-218 and 743-854. Most participants were white British and females outnumbered males, and the authors suggested that clonal diversity may have been underestimated. Because no samples from the day 14 peak response were available, repertoires could be characterized only after the peak T cell response. Spike-specific TCR breadth and depth rose significantly after two AZD1222 doses compared with day 0 and with MenACWY recipients.

The CDR3 regions of human TCRbeta chains were subjected to immunosequencing. Turning to the authors' computational methods: Repertoire TCRs were matched against a reference library of SARS-CoV-2-specific TCRs generated with the MIRA antigen-specificity platform. Breadth meant the fraction of unique TCRs that were SARS-CoV-2-associated, whereas depth meant the fraction of total T cells that were SARS-CoV-2-associated. Using the MIRA data, every spike-specific TCR was mapped to the spike region that the TCR reacted to and assigned to either a CD4 or a CD8 class. Log10-transformed breadth and depth values were compared by one-way ANOVA with Sidak's multiple comparisons tests. The table comes from immuneACCESS by way of TCRdb, which keeps in-frame sequences with V and J called. Part of the clones is missing from these tables; in studies checked, under half for an unresolved V gene and the rest for unknown reasons. From that table come the V and J calls and clone size; the DNA was used to work out D and trimming. For this sample the table gives roughly 99,000 clones, of which approximately 88% were detected only once. The ten largest clonotypes hold about 6.6% of the sample.

Counted from cysteine to phenylalanine, this CDR3 has 15 amino acids. Only CDR3 DNA is held: 45 bases, read in frame from base 1. CDR1 and CDR2 are read off the germline V gene (reference sequence) as LNHDA and SQIVND. V was cut back by 4 bases and J by 0 bases, leaving a gap of 10 bases between them. The sequencing here drew on peripheral blood, taken on day 0 of AZD1222 vaccination. The sequence derives from an adult in good health. The V and J genes are TRBV19 and TRBJ2-1; a confident D gene designation cannot be given. The CDR3 sequence is CASSTPVSSYNEQFF. The DNA sequence is as follows: TGTGCCAGTAGTACACCCGTGAGCTCCTACAATGAGCAGTTCTTC.